Below are 32 T cell receptor beta chains sequenced from a single sample in a study of shared clonotypes between healthy human individuals. Assay: immunoSEQ multiplex PCR; the TCRdb copy retains only in-frame clones and omits some. The sample lists roughly 500,000 clones, 90% to 96% occurring once. The sample taken for sequencing was naive CD4+ T cells sorted from blood. Described subset: CD45RA+ positively selected. Receptors were obtained from a woman aged 25 to 39 in good health.

This clone was detected only once. The chain recombines TRBV5-1 with TRBJ1-3; D unclear. The length of the CDR3 is 13 residues. Trimming stripped 0 bases from V and 2 bases from J, with 3 bases between. In germline, CDR1 is SGHRS, CDR2 YFSETQ. The CDR3 sequence: CASSLVTGNTIYF. The CDR3 DNA reads TGCGCCAGCAGCTTGGTTACTGGAAACACCATATATTTT.

CDR3 DNA sequence: TGTGCCAGCAGCGATGGGATGGGCGGGGAGCTGTTTTTT. It yields the protein CASSDGMGGELFF. This sequence joins TRBV7-3 and TRBJ2-2, with D uncertain. Germline CDR1 is SGHTA and CDR2 is FQGTGA. V shed 5 bases and J shed 7 bases, with 11 bases lying between them. The length of the CDR3 is 13 residues. The full variable domain, with the rest looked up from reference TRBV7-3 and TRBJ2-2, is GAGVSQTPSNKVTEKGKYVELRCDPISGHTALYWYRQSLGQGPEFLIYFQGTGAADDSGLPNDRFFAVRPEGSVSTLKIQRTERGDSAVYLCASSDGMGGELFFGEGSRLTVL.

The chain uses TRBV6-1 and TRBJ2-5, with D possibly being TRBD1 or TRBD2 (5 bases each). The V end lost 0 bases, the J end lost 1 base, and 12 bases lay between the germline ends. There are 16 residues in the CDR3. CDR1 is MNHNS, CDR2 SASEGT, per germline. The DNA of the CDR3 is TGTGCCAGCAGTGAAGCGCTGGGGGAATCCCAAGAGACCCAGTACTTC. Translating it yields CASSEALGESQETQYF.

This sequence joins TRBV29-1 and TRBJ2-5; D remains ambiguous. V gave up 2 bases and J gave up 1 base, with 5 bases separating them. The CDR3 is made up of 12 amino acids. Germline V gene lookup returns CDR1 SQVTM and CDR2 ANQGSEA. CDR3 amino acids: CSVENSQETQYF. The CDR3 region has the DNA TGCAGCGTTGAAAATAGCCAAGAGACCCAGTACTTC.

This chain links TRBV28 with TRBJ2-5; no firm D call. The CDR3 has 13 residues. Germline CDR1 is MDHEN and CDR2 is SYDVKM. Trimming cost V 3 bases and J 5 bases, with 10 bases left between them. Here the CDR3 DNA reads TGTGCCAGCAGTTTGGTACAGCCTGAGACCCAGTACTTC. Residues: CASSLVQPETQYF.

The chain links TRBV5-1 to TRBJ2-6; D is perhaps TRBD1 (6 bases). The CDR3 is 17 amino acids. Trimming pared 0 bases from V and 0 bases from J, leaving 10 bases between. The germline CDR1 and CDR2 sequences are SGHRS and YFSETQ. The CDR3 DNA reads TGCGCCAGCAGCTTGGTGGACAGCGCCTCTGGGGCCAACGTCCTGACTTTC. It is translated as CASSLVDSASGANVLTF.

The CDR3 region is CAISATGDGEKLFF. CDR3 bases: TGTGCCATCAGTGCGACAGGTGATGGTGAAAAACTGTTTTTT. This chain joins TRBV10-3 and TRBJ1-4; possibly TRBD1 for D (6 bases). Trimming took off 4 bases at V and 7 bases at J, with 13 bases between the two ends. The CDR3 totals 14 residues. In germline, CDR1 is ENHRY, CDR2 SYGVKD.

This clone came up once. The chain carries TRBV7-2 and TRBJ1-5, with unresolved D. Germline loops: CDR1 SGHTA, CDR2 FQGNSA. The CDR3 extends over 16 amino acids. Deletions cut 0 bases from V and 9 bases from J, with 18 bases between. The CDR3 DNA sequence: TGTGCCAGCAGCTTAGCGGGCAGAGAAGTGATAGTGCCCCAGCATTTT. This codes for CASSLAGREVIVPQHF.

The CDR3 sequence: CASSLERKASGNTIYF. CDR3 DNA: TGTGCCAGCAGCTTAGAGCGGAAGGCTTCTGGAAACACCATATATTTT. The chain carries TRBV7-9 and TRBJ1-3; D unresolved. Trimming cost V 1 base and J 1 base, with 11 bases left between them. This CDR3 has 16 amino acids. Germline V CDR1 and CDR2: SEHNR, FQNEAQ (reference sequence).

V gene TRBV5-1 combines with J gene TRBJ1-1, with 8 nucleotides matching TRBD1. The CDR3 sequence is 14 residues long. Germline CDR1 SGHRS, CDR2 YFSETQ. The trim removed 4 bases at V and 2 bases at J, leaving 4 bases unmatched. The CDR3 is CASSPGQANTEAFF. In DNA form, the CDR3 reads TGCGCCAGCAGCCCGGGACAGGCAAACACTGAAGCTTTCTTT. Combining the CDR3 with reference TRBV5-1 and TRBJ1-1 gives the whole variable domain KAGVTQTPRYLIKTRGQQVTLSCSPISGHRSVSWYQQTPGQGLQFLFEYFSETQRNKGNFPGRFSGRQFSNSRSEMNVSTLELGDSALYLCASSPGQANTEAFFGQGTRLTVV.

For this clone: The sample holds other DNA sequences that translate to the same CDR3. V usage is TRBV5-1 and J usage is TRBJ2-1; D is uncertain. V lost 0 bases to trimming and J lost 0 bases, with 7 bases between them. This CDR3 is 15 amino acids long. Germline-derived CDR1 and CDR2 are SGHRS and YFSETQ. The DNA for the CDR3 is TGCGCCAGCAGCTTGGTCCCGGGCTCCTACAATGAGCAGTTCTTC. Residues: CASSLVPGSYNEQFF.

The chain couples TRBV29-1 to TRBJ2-5; D may match TRBD1 or TRBD2 (5 bases each). The V and J ends lost 4 bases and 2 bases respectively, with 11 bases between them. Germline V gene lookup returns CDR1 SQVTM and CDR2 ANQGSEA. This CDR3 has 13 amino acids. The CDR3 DNA is TGCAGCGTTGTTGGGACGGCACAAGAGACCCAGTACTTC. Its translation: CSVVGTAQETQYF.

This clone was seen more than once but under ten times. This chain connects TRBV4-1 to TRBJ1-5; D is perhaps TRBD1 (6 bases). Germline values: CDR1 MGHRA, CDR2 YSYEKL. V was cut by 2 bases and J by 3 bases, with 11 bases left in between. The CDR3 is 15 amino acids. CDR3 DNA sequence: TGCGCCAGCAGCCAATTGCAGGGGAACAATCAGCCCCAGCATTTT. It translates to CASSQLQGNNQPQHF.

V usage is TRBV2 and J usage is TRBJ2-3; 15 bases agree with TRBD2. The germline V gene has CDR1 SNHLY and CDR2 FYNNEI. V shed 4 bases, J shed 0 bases, and the junction held 14 bases outside the gene matches. The CDR3 spans 21 residues. The CDR3 region is CASSAPPGLAGGASSTDTQYF. CDR3 bases: TGTGCCAGCAGTGCGCCCCCGGGACTAGCGGGAGGCGCATCTAGCACAGATACGCAGTATTTT.

This rearrangement joins TRBV28 to TRBJ1-2, with D unresolved. Trimming stripped 6 bases from V and 3 bases from J, with 8 bases between. Looked up from germline, CDR1 is MDHEN and CDR2 is SYDVKM. The CDR3 spans 12 residues. This CDR3 is CASRTSDYGYTF. The CDR3 nucleotides read TGTGCCAGCAGAACCTCGGACTATGGCTACACCTTC.

This clone was seen a single time. This chain uses TRBV27 with TRBJ1-5; D remains ambiguous. This CDR3 has 15 residues. The V end lost 2 bases, the J end lost 0 bases, and 8 bases lay between the germline ends. Germline V gene data show CDR1 as MNHEY and CDR2 as SMNVEV (reference sequence). The chain's CDR3 is CASSLVGSSNQPQHF. The CDR3 nucleotides are TGTGCCAGCAGTTTAGTCGGGAGTAGCAATCAGCCCCAGCATTTT.

The genes are TRBV25-1 and TRBJ2-7, with TRBD1 matching 9 bases. The V gene end was trimmed by 3 bases and the J gene end by 2 bases; junction bases not matched to a gene: 2. The germline CDR1 and CDR2 sequences are MGHDK and SYGVNS. The CDR3 spans 14 residues. The CDR3 loop is CASSEGTGTYEQYF. DNA for the CDR3: TGTGCCAGCAGTGAGGGGACAGGGACCTACGAGCAGTACTTC.

This chain uses TRBV5-6 with TRBJ1-2; no reliable D call. The CDR3 runs 12 residues. V lost 2 bases and J lost 4, with 6 bases in between. Germline lookup yields CDR1 SGHDT and CDR2 YYEEEE. Written as DNA, the CDR3 is TGTGCCAGCAGCTTTAACAGCTATGGCTACACCTTC. Translated, it gives CASSFNSYGYTF.

The chain uses TRBV5-1 and TRBJ1-1, with no clear D. In germline, CDR1 is SGHRS, CDR2 YFSETQ. Trimming took 0 bases from V and 0 from J, leaving 15 bases between them. This CDR3 is built from 17 residues. Written as DNA, the CDR3 is TGCGCCAGCAGCTTGGGGAGATTAACCTATATGAACACTGAAGCTTTCTTT. Encoded protein: CASSLGRLTYMNTEAFF.

This sequence joins TRBV7-9 and TRBJ1-3; D unresolved. There are 12 residues in the CDR3. V lost 5 bases, J lost 4 bases, and 6 bases lay in between. The germline gives CDR1 SEHNR, CDR2 FQNEAQ (reference sequence). Here the CDR3 DNA reads TGTGCCAGCAGCCGTATGGGAAACACCATATATTTT. Translation gives CASSRMGNTIYF.

The genes are TRBV10-3 and TRBJ2-5, with 7 positions matching TRBD1. There are 12 residues in the CDR3. Looked up from germline, CDR1 is ENHRY and CDR2 is SYGVKD. J lost 0 bases, V lost 10 bases, and 2 bases had no gene match. CDR3 residues: CATQGDQETQYF. The CDR3 DNA follows: TGTGCCACCCAGGGGGACCAAGAGACCCAGTACTTC.

The chain recombines TRBV19 with TRBJ1-5, with 10 bases that match TRBD1. The J segment lost 1 base and the V segment lost 6 bases, leaving 6 bases of the junction unmatched. Germline V lookup: CDR1 LNHDA, CDR2 SQIVND (reference sequence). This CDR3 has 16 amino acids. CDR3 in DNA: TGTGCCAGTAGGGGACAGGGGACTTTAAGCAATCAGCCCCAGCATTTT. Its translation is CASRGQGTLSNQPQHF.

The chain employs TRBV19 and TRBJ2-3; 7 nucleotides line up with TRBD2. The CDR3 consists of 13 residues. V dropped 5 bases and J dropped 4; count of bases not matched to a gene: 3. The germline gives CDR1 LNHDA, CDR2 SQIVND (reference sequence). The CDR3 here is CASSLTSSDTQYF. The CDR3 DNA sequence: TGTGCCAGTAGTCTGACTAGCTCAGATACGCAGTATTTT.

The gene calls are TRBV11-2 and TRBJ2-5, with unresolved D. Trimming took 2 bases from V and 5 from J, leaving 9 bases between them. The CDR3 length is 13 residues. Germline V gene sequence: CDR1 SGHAT, CDR2 FQNNGV. The CDR3 DNA sequence: TGTGCCAGCAGCTTATCGAGGTGGGAGACCCAGTACTTC. Translation: CASSLSRWETQYF. The variable domain in full, with the rest retrieved from reference TRBV11-2 and TRBJ2-5, is EAGVAQSPRYKIIEKRQSVAFWCNPISGHATLYWYQQILGQGPKLLIQFQNNGVVDDSQLPKDRFSAERLKGVDSTLKIQPAKLEDSAVYLCASSLSRWETQYFGPGTRLLVL.

This clone was seen just once. The chain carries TRBV27 and TRBJ2-2; possibly TRBD2 for D (6 bases). Trimming left V 0 bases short and J 6 bases short, with 20 bases between. CDR3 length equals 18 residues. Germline CDR1 reads MNHEY; CDR2 reads SMNVEV (reference sequence). The DNA of the CDR3 is TGTGCCAGCAGTTTATCCCCCATAAGCCGGAGGGTGTCCGGGGAGCTGTTTTTT. This sequence encodes CASSLSPISRRVSGELFF.

The CDR3, as DNA: TGTGCCAGCTCACCACGGAGCAACCAAGAGACCCAGTACTTC. Amino acids: CASSPRSNQETQYF. The rearrangement links TRBV18 to TRBJ2-5; D unclear. The germline V gene encodes CDR1 KGHSH and CDR2 LQKENI. The CDR3 is 14 residues long. V lost 1 base and J 0 bases, leaving 6 bases between the germline ends. The variable domain in full, with the rest retrieved from reference TRBV18 and TRBJ2-5, is NAGVMQNPRHLVRRRGQEARLRCSPMKGHSHVYWYRQLPEEGLKFMVYLQKENIIDESGMPKERFSAEFPKEGPSILRIQQVVRGDSAAYFCASSPRSNQETQYFGPGTRLLVL.

The chain employs TRBV6-1 and TRBJ2-7; 10 bases line up with TRBD1. The CDR3 has 15 residues. The V gene end was trimmed by 4 bases and the J gene end by 6 bases; junction bases not matched to a gene: 9. CDR1 is MNHNS, CDR2 SASEGT, per germline. CDR3 in DNA: TGTGCCAGCAGTGCCCAGACAGGGGGCGTCGGCGAGCAGTACTTC. Its translation: CASSAQTGGVGEQYF.

The CDR3 DNA reads as TGTGCCATCAGTGAAAGCCTAGCGGACCAGTACAATGAGCAGTTCTTC. Its translation is CAISESLADQYNEQFF. The chain has TRBV10-3 and TRBJ2-1, with TRBD2 matching 7 bases. Per germline, CDR1 ENHRY and CDR2 SYGVKD. The V gene end was trimmed by 3 bases and the J gene end by 4 bases; junction bases not matched to a gene: 9. The CDR3 has 16 amino acids.

This clone was seen only once. The J gene is TRBJ2-7, the V gene TRBV11-2; 10 bases match TRBD1. This CDR3 has 18 amino acids. CDR1 and CDR2 from the germline V gene are SGHAT and FQNNGV. Trimming removed 3 bases from V and 3 bases from J; junction bases left unmatched: 14. The CDR3 reads CASSFRQGADLLYYEQYF. CDR3 coding DNA: TGTGCCAGCAGCTTCAGACAGGGGGCGGACTTACTTTACTACGAGCAGTACTTC.

V usage is TRBV19 and J usage is TRBJ1-3; D unresolved. Per the germline V gene, CDR1 is LNHDA and CDR2 is SQIVND (reference sequence). The V end was cut by 5 bases, the J end by 0 bases, with 8 bases between. The length of the CDR3 is 14 residues. The CDR3 sequence: CASSLGSSGNTIYF. The CDR3 DNA follows: TGTGCCAGTAGTCTGGGGAGCTCTGGAAACACCATATATTTT.

This chain uses TRBV18 with TRBJ2-7; D may be TRBD1 (5 bases). The CDR3 is 15 residues long. Trimming removed 2 bases from V and 2 bases from J, with 13 bases in between. Germline V gene sequence: CDR1 KGHSH, CDR2 LQKENI. The CDR3 DNA is TGTGCCAGCTCACCAAATCAGGGAACTGCCTACGAGCAGTACTTC. Translated: CASSPNQGTAYEQYF.

V and J are TRBV4-2 and TRBJ1-5; D is unclear. The CDR3 has 16 residues. V shed 0 bases and J shed 1 base, with 10 bases lying between them. The germline gives CDR1 LGHNA, CDR2 YNFKEQ. CDR3 DNA: TGTGCCAGCAGCCAAGATTTCCGCAGGAGCAATCAGCCCCAGCATTTT. Its translation is CASSQDFRRSNQPQHF.